These 3 T cell receptor beta chains were sequenced from one sample in a study of blood T cell repertoires in COVID-19. Repertoires were generated with immunoSEQ multiplex PCR, while TCRdb's copy carries only in-frame clones and drops some. The sample has roughly 100,000 clones, around 90% seen once. Sequenced material: peripheral blood. The source is a woman between 50 and 59 years old with COVID-19, enrolled during active disease.

This clone was observed once. This rearrangement joins TRBV19 to TRBJ1-5; tentatively, D is TRBD1 (5 bases). Trimming took off 3 bases at V and 6 bases at J, with 15 bases between the two ends. This CDR3 contains 15 residues. CDR1 is LNHDA, CDR2 SQIVND, per germline (reference sequence). This chain's CDR3 is CASSIRWGESQPQHF. In nucleotides, the CDR3 is TGTGCCAGTAGTATTCGCTGGGGGGAGTCTCAGCCCCAGCATTTT. Full variable domain (rest looked up from reference TRBV19 and TRBJ1-5): DGGITQSPKYLFRKEGQNVTLSCEQNLNHDAMYWYRQDPGQGLRLIYYSQIVNDFQKGDIAEGYSVSREKKESFPLTVTSAQKNPTAFYLCASSIRWGESQPQHFGDGTRLSIL.

This chain uses TRBV15 with TRBJ1-5, with D possibly being TRBD1 (5 bases). The CDR3 totals 17 residues. Trimming took off 2 bases at V and 6 bases at J, with 20 bases between the two ends. CDR1 LNHNV and CDR2 YYDKDF come from the germline V gene (reference sequence). The CDR3 is CATSRPTGPGRGQPQHF. As DNA, the CDR3 is TGTGCCACCAGCAGACCGACCGGGCCAGGGAGGGGTCAGCCCCAGCATTTT.

This CDR3 is CASSRRTGDRVFGELFF. As DNA, the CDR3 is TGTGCCAGCAGCCGACGGACCGGGGACAGGGTTTTCGGGGAGCTGTTTTTT. The chain joins TRBV11-2 to TRBJ2-2, with TRBD1 matching over 9 bases. The junction had 14 bases not matched to a gene; V was cut back by 5 bases and J by 7 bases. The CDR3 consists of 17 residues. Germline V CDR1 and CDR2: SGHAT, FQNNGV.